The subject of this entry is one T cell receptor (beta chain). The data stem from a study of blood T cell repertoires in COVID-19. About the research overall: The cDNA or gDNA used as material had been derived from T cells, B-cell-depleted T cells, or PBMCs.

This CDR3 is built from 16 residues. CDR1 is MNHNS and CDR2 is SASEGT in the germline V gene. The V gene end was trimmed by 4 bases and the J gene end by 3 bases; junction bases not matched to a gene: 9. Source study methods: Estimates of nucleated cell counts were drawn from the amplification of reference gene primers. Some clones are missing from TCRdb's copy, which holds only in-frame ones; the method was immunoSEQ multiplex PCR. The DNA was the basis for D and trimming; V, J and clone size are from that table. The data hold about 250,000 clones, with about 80% observed a single time. The rearrangement links TRBV6-1 to TRBJ1-5; 7 nucleotides align to TRBD1. Sequencing used peripheral blood. The origin of this receptor is a man older than 75 with acute or convalescent COVID-19. The CDR3 DNA is TGTGCCAGCAGTGGGACAGGCCTTCCCTTCAATCAGCCCCAGCATTTT. Translated: CASSGTGLPFNQPQHF.